A selection of T cell receptor beta chains follows, all from one sample in a study of cytomegalovirus exposure and HLA in healthy donors. Clones were read by immunoSEQ multiplex PCR, and TCRdb kept only the in-frame ones, dropping some. This table has 81,000 or so clones, 62% appearing once. Source material: PBMCs. Every receptor here comes from a woman between 25 and 40 years old in good health and CMV-seropositive. Both conserved end residues are part of each CDR3. D genes are given only for firm matches. Some rows have no size entry. The others give once, few or many, or a class for an expanded clone.

>TRBJ2-7|TRBD2|NA|TRBV11-3
CASSPSSGGGPSYEQYF
TGTGCCAGCAGCCCCTCGTCGGGGGGGGGACCCTCCTACGAGCAGTACTTC
>TRBJ2-7|TRBD2|few|TRBV6-1
CASSESGSEGYEQYF
TGTGCCAGCAGTGAAAGCGGGAGTGAGGGGTACGAGCAGTACTTC
>TRBJ1-2|NA|NA|TRBV30
CAWSVLGTYITYGYTF
TGTGCCTGGAGTGTACTAGGGACATACATAACCTATGGCTACACCTTC
>TRBJ2-1|TRBD1|few|TRBV27
CASRHTGTGENNEQFF
TGTGCCAGCAGACATACCGGGACAGGGGAGAACAATGAGCAGTTCTTC
>TRBJ1-1|NA|NA|TRBV19
CASSIQGNTEAFF
TGTGCCAGTAGTATTCAGGGGAACACTGAAGCTTTCTTT
>TRBJ2-1|TRBD2|once|TRBV6-1
CASSDEWAGVYNEQFF
TGTGCCAGCAGTGACGAGTGGGCGGGGGTATACAATGAGCAGTTCTTC
>TRBJ1-1|NA|NA|TRBV10-1
CASSEDSVNTEAFF
TGCGCCAGCAGTGAGGACAGCGTAAACACTGAAGCTTTCTTT
>TRBJ1-2|NA|few|TRBV28
CASRQGGYGYTF
TGTGCCAGCAGGCAAGGGGGATATGGCTACACCTTC
>TRBJ1-1|NA|NA|TRBV5-1
CASSSGRQINTEAFF
TGCGCCAGCAGCTCAGGACGACAGATTAACACTGAAGCTTTCTTT
>TRBJ2-7|NA|once|TRBV7-2
CASSSRGDSYEQYF
TGTGCCAGCAGTTCTCGGGGAGACTCCTACGAGCAGTACTTC
>TRBJ1-6|NA|NA|TRBV27
CASRPDRRNSPLHF
TGTGCCAGCAGGCCGGACAGAAGAAACTCACCCCTCCACTTT
>TRBJ1-3|NA|NA|TRBV4-2
CASSHLDSNTIYF
TGTGCCAGCAGCCATCTGGACAGCAACACCATATATTTT
>TRBJ2-1|TRBD2|NA|TRBV5-4
CASSLTSGGLNEQFF
TGTGCCAGCAGCTTGACTAGCGGGGGGCTCAATGAGCAGTTCTTC
>TRBJ2-5|NA|NA|TRBV19
CASSIQGGETQYF
TGTGCCAGTAGTATTCAGGGGGGAGAGACCCAGTACTTC
>TRBJ2-5|NA|few|TRBV7-2
CASSLGQQETQYF
TGTGCCAGCAGCTTAGGGCAGCAAGAGACCCAGTACTTC
>TRBJ2-2|TRBD2|few|TRBV7-9
CASKDSGHTGELFF
TGTGCCAGCAAGGATAGCGGGCACACCGGGGAGCTGTTTTTT
>TRBJ2-7|NA|NA|TRBV10-1
CASSGPGYEQYF
TGCGCCAGCAGTGGTCCAGGCTACGAGCAGTACTTC
>TRBJ2-1|NA|NA|TRBV5-1
CASSLGARDEQFF
TGCGCCAGCAGCCTGGGGGCCCGTGATGAGCAGTTCTTC
>TRBJ1-3|NA|NA|TRBV15
CATSRGPQGFGNTIYF
TGTGCCACCAGCAGAGGCCCTCAGGGTTTTGGAAACACCATATATTTT
>TRBJ2-5|TRBD2|NA|TRBV11-2
CASSLLSSGYQETQYF
TGTGCCAGCAGCTTATTATCTAGCGGCTACCAAGAGACCCAGTACTTC
>TRBJ2-7|TRBD2|NA|TRBV5-1
CASSETSASYEQYF
TGCGCCAGCAGCGAGACTAGCGCTTCTTACGAGCAGTACTTC
>TRBJ2-1|TRBD1|NA|TRBV13
CASSPRRGTGTPRGVYNEQFF
TGTGCCAGCAGCCCACGCCGGGGGACAGGGACCCCCCGGGGGGTTTACAATGAGCAGTTCTTC
>TRBJ2-7|NA|few|TRBV30
CAWSEGRASYEQYF
TGTGCCTGGAGTGAAGGCAGGGCCTCCTACGAGCAGTACTTC
>TRBJ2-3|TRBD1|NA|TRBV29-1
CSVTGFVPDTQYF
TGCAGCGTGACAGGGTTTGTTCCAGATACGCAGTATTTT
>TRBJ2-2|TRBD1|once|TRBV19
CASSMGTGSYTGELFF
TGTGCCAGTAGTATGGGGACAGGATCCTACACCGGGGAGCTGTTTTTT
>TRBJ1-5|NA|NA|TRBV19
CATRRGGNQPQHF
TGTGCCACCAGGCGGGGAGGGAATCAGCCCCAGCATTTT
>TRBJ1-2|TRBD1|NA|TRBV29-1
CSATGQGAGYGYTF
TGCAGCGCCACGGGACAGGGGGCAGGCTATGGCTACACCTTC
>TRBJ1-3|TRBD1|NA|TRBV18
CASSEDRAGNTIYF
TGTGCCAGCTCAGAGGACAGGGCTGGAAACACCATATATTTT
>TRBJ2-1|TRBD2|NA|TRBV6-6
CASSYGTSGNNEQFF
TGTGCCAGCAGTTACGGGACTAGCGGGAACAATGAGCAGTTCTTC
>TRBJ2-6|NA|NA|TRBV2
CASSERVSGANVLPF
TGTGCCAGCAGTGAACGGGTCTCTGGGGCCAACGTCCTGCCTTTC
>TRBJ2-3|TRBD2|NA|TRBV29-1
CSVGGGGLEVLDTQYF
TGCAGCGTTGGAGGTGGGGGACTAGAGGTTCTGGATACGCAGTATTTT
>TRBJ2-3|NA|NA|TRBV4-2
CASSQDRGGDTQYF
TGTGCCAGCAGCCAAGATAGAGGCGGAGATACGCAGTATTTT
>TRBJ2-2|NA|NA|TRBV5-1
CASSPLGKGDTGELFF
TGCGCCAGCAGCCCACTGGGGAAGGGGGACACCGGGGAGCTGTTTTTT
>TRBJ2-2|NA|NA|TRBV5-1
CASSLAPGPMELFF
TGCGCCAGCAGCTTAGCACCCGGTCCGATGGAGCTGTTTTTT
>TRBJ1-2|TRBD1|few|TRBV6-6
CASSYEQGAYGYTF
TGTGCCAGCAGTTATGAACAGGGGGCATATGGCTACACCTTC
>TRBJ1-1|TRBD1|few|TRBV5-1
CASSLGTDTEAFF
TGCGCCAGCAGCCTTGGGACAGACACTGAAGCTTTCTTT
>TRBJ1-2|NA|NA|TRBV7-2
CASSQQGGAKLNYGYTF
TGTGCCAGCAGCCAACAAGGAGGGGCCAAACTAAACTATGGCTACACCTTC
>TRBJ1-6|NA|NA|TRBV5-1
CASSLQGSYNSPLHF
TGCGCCAGCAGCTTGCAGGGGTCCTATAATTCACCCCTCCACTTT
>TRBJ2-4|NA|NA|TRBV6-5
CASQGSGNIQYF
TGTGCCAGCCAGGGGTCCGGAAACATTCAGTACTTC